These 31 T cell receptor beta chains were sequenced from one sample in a study of PD-L1 blockade in urothelial cancer. Profiled with immunoSEQ multiplex PCR; TCRdb holds only in-frame clones, not every one. The table lists tens of thousands of clones, 75% to 90% of them singletons. The material sequenced was PBMCs, taken around atezolizumab (anti-PD-L1) treatment. The source is a man aged 45-65 years with urothelial cancer.

This clone was recorded once. J is TRBJ2-1 and V is TRBV6-5; 7 bases fit TRBD1. After removal of 5 bases from V and 0 bases from J, the junction contained 4 bases not matched to a gene. The CDR3 is made up of 15 amino acids. From germline, CDR1 is MNHEY and CDR2 SVGAGI. Written as DNA, the CDR3 is TGTGCCAGCAGTGCGGACAGGAGCTCCTACAATGAGCAGTTCTTC. This translates into CASSADRSSYNEQFF.

This clone was counted between two and nine times. The V and J genes are TRBV11-2 and TRBJ2-7, with 8 bases aligning to TRBD1. With 5 bases clipped from V and 7 bases from J, the junction kept 4 bases outside the gene matches. Germline CDR1 and CDR2: SGHAT and FQNNGV. CDR3 length equals 12 residues. This chain's CDR3 is CASSPGGAEQYF. For the CDR3, the DNA is TGTGCCAGCAGCCCAGGGGGCGCGGAGCAGTACTTC.

Turning to this clone: Other DNA sequences in the sample encode the same CDR3. CDR3 bases: TGTGCCAGCAGCGTAGCACAGAAGAACACTGAAGCTTTCTTT. This translates into CASSVAQKNTEAFF. V gene TRBV9 combines with J gene TRBJ1-1; no reliable D call. The CDR3 length is 14 residues. Trimming cost V 0 bases and J 1 base, with 7 bases left between them. CDR1 SGDLS and CDR2 YYNGEE come from the germline V gene.

This sequence joins TRBV29-1 and TRBJ2-7; 11 bases map to TRBD2. Trimming removed 8 bases from V and 6 bases from J; junction bases left unmatched: 12. The CDR3 is made up of 14 amino acids. Germline V gene sequence: CDR1 SQVTM, CDR2 ANQGSEA. CDR3 protein: CSILAGGAGSEQYF. The CDR3 nucleotides read TGCAGCATCTTAGCGGGAGGGGCTGGGTCCGAGCAGTACTTC.

The J gene is TRBJ2-5, the V gene TRBV6-1; 7 positions match TRBD2. The CDR3 covers 13 residues. Germline values: CDR1 MNHNS, CDR2 SASEGT. Losses at the gene ends were 4 bases for V and 7 bases for J; bases not matched to a gene: 6. The CDR3 sequence: CASSAGGGATQYF. The CDR3 DNA is TGTGCCAGCAGTGCTGGGGGGGGAGCGACCCAGTACTTC.

In nucleotides, the CDR3 is TGTGCCAGCAGCAACCGGGACAGCACCTACGAGCAGTACTTC. This sequence encodes CASSNRDSTYEQYF. The rearrangement uses TRBV9 and TRBJ2-7; 7 bases map to TRBD1. CDR3 length equals 14 residues. V shed 4 bases, J shed 2 bases, and the junction held 6 bases outside the gene matches. CDR1 and CDR2 (germline): SGDLS, YYNGEE. Using reference TRBV9 and TRBJ2-7 for the parts outside the CDR3, the full variable domain is DSGVTQTPKHLITATGQRVTLRCSPRSGDLSVYWYQQSLDQGLQFLIQYYNGEERAKGNILERFSAQQFPDLHSELNLSSLELGDSALYFCASSNRDSTYEQYFGPGTRLTVT.

This rearrangement joins TRBV2 to TRBJ1-1, with D possibly TRBD1 on 5 matching bases. V gave up 7 bases and J gave up 0 bases, with 12 bases separating them. CDR3 length equals 14 residues. Germline-derived CDR1 and CDR2 are SNHLY and FYNNEI. The CDR3 nucleotides are TGTGCCAGCACACAGGACCAAATGAACACTGAAGCTTTCTTT. Its translation is CASTQDQMNTEAFF.

The V and J genes are TRBV29-1 and TRBJ2-3; D might be TRBD2 (6 bases). V lost 6 bases, J lost 2 bases, and 15 bases lay in between. This CDR3 has 14 amino acids. CDR1 is SQVTM, CDR2 ANQGSEA, per germline. The CDR3: CSVTSGTLTDTQYF. The DNA for the CDR3 is TGCAGCGTCACCTCCGGGACTCTCACAGATACGCAGTATTTT.

The chain joins TRBV5-1 to TRBJ2-5; 9 nucleotides match TRBD1. This CDR3 contains 16 residues. The germline V gene has CDR1 SGHRS and CDR2 YFSETQ. V was clipped by 4 bases and J by 3 bases; unmatched bases: 10. Here the CDR3 DNA reads TGCGCCAGCAGCAGTACAGGGGGCTCAGTAAAAGAGACCCAGTACTTC. It codes for CASSSTGGSVKETQYF.

The chain uses TRBV6-6 and TRBJ2-1, with 8 bases aligning to TRBD2. The trim removed 2 bases at V and 8 bases at J, leaving 5 bases unmatched. Per the germline V gene, CDR1 is MNHNY and CDR2 is SVGAGI (reference sequence). CDR3 length: 14 residues. The CDR3, as DNA: TGTGCCAGCAGTTACGGACTAGCAGGGGATGAGCAGTTCTTC. It specifies CASSYGLAGDEQFF.

The chain carries TRBV7-8 and TRBJ2-5; D may be TRBD1 (5 bases). With 8 bases removed from V and 5 bases from J, the gap between germline ends came to 18 bases. Germline assignment: CDR1 SGHVS and CDR2 FQNEAQ. The CDR3 is 14 amino acids. CDR3 sequence (DNA): TGTGCCAGCCGAGAAGGCAGGGTGAGCGAGACCCAGTACTTC. Protein: CASREGRVSETQYF.

V usage is TRBV6-5 and J usage is TRBJ2-1; 7 bases align to TRBD1. Germline CDR1 MNHEY, CDR2 SVGAGI. The CDR3 sequence is 15 residues long. With 4 bases clipped from V and 4 bases from J, the junction kept 7 bases outside the gene matches. CDR3 sequence (DNA): TGTGCCAGCAGTTCCGACAGGGTTCGATACAATGAGCAGTTCTTC. Its translation: CASSSDRVRYNEQFF.

Only one count was recorded for this clone. The chain links TRBV7-6 to TRBJ2-5; D perhaps matches TRBD1 (6 bases). Germline lookup yields CDR1 SGHVS and CDR2 FNYEAQ. With 5 bases removed from V and 4 bases from J, the gap between germline ends came to 14 bases. This CDR3 region has 14 residues. CDR3 sequence reads: CASSPVNRAETQYF. The CDR3 region has the DNA TGTGCCAGCAGCCCTGTCAACAGGGCAGAGACCCAGTACTTC.

The chain recombines TRBV29-1 with TRBJ2-1; 7 bases match TRBD2. Germline V gives CDR1 SQVTM, CDR2 ANQGSEA. V trimming: 8 bases; J trimming: 5 bases; junction bases outside the gene matches: 9. This CDR3 is built from 13 residues. The CDR3 loop is CSLLPGLNNEQFF. The DNA for the CDR3 is TGCAGCCTACTTCCGGGACTAAACAATGAGCAGTTCTTC.

The V call is TRBV12-5, the J call TRBJ2-7, with 9 bases lining up with TRBD1. This CDR3 contains 15 residues. J lost 6 bases, V lost 2 bases, and 8 bases had no gene match. In germline, CDR1 is LGHNT, CDR2 FRNRAP. The CDR3 is CASGLTGGFISEQYF. In DNA form, the CDR3 reads TGTGCTAGTGGTTTGACAGGGGGCTTTATCTCCGAGCAGTACTTC. The whole variable domain, filled in from reference TRBV12-5 and TRBJ2-7, reads DARVTQTPRHKVTEMGQEVTMRCQPILGHNTVFWYRQTMMQGLELLAYFRNRAPLDDSGMPKDRFSAEMPDATLATLKIQPSEPRDSAVYFCASGLTGGFISEQYFGPGTRLTVT.

This clone was recorded only once. The gene calls are TRBV7-2 and TRBJ2-5; 8 bases match TRBD2. Germline values: CDR1 SGHTA, CDR2 FQGNSA. V gave up 1 base and J gave up 12 bases; unmatched junction bases: 7. CDR3 size: 13 residues. CDR3: CASSLEGGGPKYF. CDR3 bases: TGTGCCAGCAGCTTAGAAGGCGGGGGGCCCAAGTACTTC.

This clone was observed once. V is TRBV27 and J is TRBJ2-2, with 14 positions matching TRBD2. Germline V CDR1 and CDR2: MNHEY, SMNVEV (reference sequence). The CDR3 is 17 amino acids. Losses at the gene ends were 7 bases for V and 5 bases for J; bases not matched to a gene: 9. CDR3 bases: TGTGCCAGCACCGGGACTAGCGGGAGTTTACGGACCGGGGAGCTGTTTTTT. It encodes CASTGTSGSLRTGELFF.

V and J are TRBV5-1 and TRBJ1-1; maybe TRBD1 (5 bases). V lost 7 bases, J lost 5 bases, and 18 bases lay in between. The germline CDR1 and CDR2 sequences are SGHRS and YFSETQ. The CDR3 has 14 amino acids. In DNA form, the CDR3 reads TGCGCCAGCGGCACACTTTCAGGGAATACTGAAGCTTTCTTT. Residues: CASGTLSGNTEAFF.

The chain recombines TRBV7-3 with TRBJ2-1; 7 bases agree with TRBD1. V lost 2 bases and J lost 6; bases outside the gene matches: 4. Germline V CDR1 and CDR2: SGHTA, FQGTGA. The CDR3 length is 14 residues. CDR3 region: CASSLDRVVNEQFF. DNA of the CDR3: TGTGCCAGCAGCTTAGACAGGGTGGTCAATGAGCAGTTCTTC. Combining the CDR3 with reference TRBV7-3 and TRBJ2-1 gives the whole variable domain GAGVSQTPSNKVTEKGKYVELRCDPISGHTALYWYRQSLGQGPEFLIYFQGTGAADDSGLPNDRFFAVRPEGSVSTLKIQRTERGDSAVYLCASSLDRVVNEQFFGPGTRLTVL.

This chain uses TRBV6-5 with TRBJ2-7, with a tentative D call TRBD1 (6 bases). This CDR3 contains 13 residues. V lost 6 bases, J lost 1 base, and 10 bases lay in between. Germline V CDR1 and CDR2: MNHEY, SVGAGI. CDR3 nucleotides: TGTGCCAGCAGCCAGGGGACATCCTACGAGCAGTACTTC. Translation gives CASSQGTSYEQYF.

The rearrangement links TRBV7-7 to TRBJ2-2, with 7 bases fitting TRBD1. V dropped 5 bases and J dropped 0; count of bases not matched to a gene: 12. The CDR3 covers 18 residues. Germline V gene sequence: CDR1 SSHAT, CDR2 FNYEAQ (reference sequence). The CDR3 sequence: CASSHNRRQGANTGELFF. The DNA of the CDR3 is TGTGCCAGCAGCCACAATAGAAGACAGGGAGCGAACACCGGGGAGCTGTTTTTT.

CDR3 loop: CASSSRQTLSYEQYF. As DNA, the CDR3 is TGTGCCAGCAGTTCCCGACAGACCCTCTCCTACGAGCAGTACTTC. J is TRBJ2-7 and V is TRBV6-6, with a weak D call TRBD1 (5 bases). The germline V gene encodes CDR1 MNHNY and CDR2 SVGAGI (reference sequence). CDR3 size: 15 residues. V lost 4 bases and J lost 0, with 13 bases in between.

The chain carries TRBV28 and TRBJ2-7; 14 bases line up with TRBD2. The CDR3 contains 18 residues. V dropped 8 bases and J dropped 0; count of bases not matched to a gene: 12. Per germline, CDR1 MDHEN and CDR2 SYDVKM. This CDR3 reads CASYSPTSGRESSYEQYF. The CDR3 nucleotides read TGTGCCAGCTATTCCCCGACTAGCGGGAGGGAGAGCTCCTACGAGCAGTACTTC.

The V and J genes are TRBV5-1 and TRBJ1-1; 7 bases are shared with TRBD1. The J segment lost 1 base and the V segment lost 4 bases, leaving 4 bases of the junction unmatched. This CDR3 is built from 14 residues. Looked up from germline, CDR1 is SGHRS and CDR2 is YFSETQ. CDR3 loop: CASSPTGANTEAFF. The CDR3 coding sequence is TGCGCCAGCAGCCCCACAGGGGCGAACACTGAAGCTTTCTTT. Looking up the rest from reference TRBV5-1 and TRBJ1-1 gives the full variable domain: KAGVTQTPRYLIKTRGQQVTLSCSPISGHRSVSWYQQTPGQGLQFLFEYFSETQRNKGNFPGRFSGRQFSNSRSEMNVSTLELGDSALYLCASSPTGANTEAFFGQGTRLTVV.

This chain joins TRBV27 and TRBJ2-3; 13 nucleotides match TRBD2. The germline V gene has CDR1 MNHEY and CDR2 SMNVEV (reference sequence). The V segment lost 6 bases and the J segment 4 bases; nucleotides outside the gene matches: 10. This CDR3 comprises 17 residues. As DNA, the CDR3 is TGTGCCAGCAGGGCCGGTCAACTAGCGGGGGGGGCAGATACGCAGTATTTT. It codes for CASRAGQLAGGADTQYF.

The J gene is TRBJ1-4, the V gene TRBV27; D not certain. The germline CDR1 and CDR2 sequences are MNHEY and SMNVEV (reference sequence). With 5 bases removed from V and 5 bases from J, the gap between germline ends came to 15 bases. The CDR3 consists of 15 residues. The CDR3 loop is CASSPYDMKNEKLFF. The DNA of the CDR3 is TGTGCCAGCAGTCCCTACGACATGAAGAATGAAAAACTGTTTTTT.

This chain connects TRBV10-1 to TRBJ2-5; tentative D call: TRBD1 (5 bases). V was clipped by 5 bases and J by 2 bases, with 9 bases between them. The CDR3 extends over 13 amino acids. Germline V CDR1 and CDR2: WNHNN, SYGVQD (reference sequence). In DNA form, the CDR3 reads TGCGCCAGCAGTAAGACAGTGCAAGAGACCCAGTACTTC. Protein product: CASSKTVQETQYF.

The chain uses TRBV19 and TRBJ2-7; possibly TRBD1 for D (6 bases). Germline CDR1 and CDR2: LNHDA and SQIVND (reference sequence). Trimming stripped 6 bases from V and 4 bases from J, with 13 bases between. The CDR3 totals 13 residues. The CDR3 region has the DNA TGTGCCAGTAGGCCGAGGGGGTCTTACGAGCAGTACTTC. It specifies CASRPRGSYEQYF. The entire variable domain, with the rest obtained from reference TRBV19 and TRBJ2-7, is as follows: DGGITQSPKYLFRKEGQNVTLSCEQNLNHDAMYWYRQDPGQGLRLIYYSQIVNDFQKGDIAEGYSVSREKKESFPLTVTSAQKNPTAFYLCASRPRGSYEQYFGPGTRLTVT.

The genes are TRBV30 and TRBJ1-5; 10 nucleotides line up with TRBD1. The CDR3 is 18 residues long. Germline CDR1 reads GTSNPN; CDR2 reads SVGIG (reference sequence). J lost 1 base, V lost 1 base, and 10 bases had no gene match. This chain's CDR3 is CAWSARDRGFESNQPQHF. CDR3 sequence (DNA): TGTGCCTGGAGTGCCCGGGACAGGGGATTCGAGAGCAATCAGCCCCAGCATTTT.

The rearrangement links TRBV14 to TRBJ2-1; weak D call: TRBD2 (6 bases). Germline lookup yields CDR1 SGHDN and CDR2 FVKESK. Trimming took off 1 base at V and 12 bases at J, with 22 bases between the two ends. This CDR3 is built from 16 residues. The CDR3 is CASSQASGPPWRVQFF. For the CDR3, the DNA is TGTGCCAGCAGCCAAGCCTCAGGTCCCCCTTGGAGGGTGCAGTTCTTC.

J is TRBJ2-5 and V is TRBV5-1; no reliable D call. This CDR3 comprises 15 residues. V lost 4 bases, J lost 5 bases, and 18 bases lay in between. Germline V gene sequence: CDR1 SGHRS, CDR2 YFSETQ. The CDR3, as DNA: TGCGCCAGCAGCCGGTATTTGAATGTAGAGGAGACCCAGTACTTC. It is translated as CASSRYLNVEETQYF.